These 17 T cell receptor beta chains share one sample of origin, sequenced in a study of shared clonotypes between healthy human individuals (dated by TCRdb to about 2020). Receptors were amplified or captured by the immunoSEQ multiplex PCR assay. Here the immuneACCESS table is served through TCRdb, limited to in-frame sequences with V and J called. Missing clones are a known gap in these copies; in checked studies unresolved V genes cover under half, and the rest lacks a known reason. The sample table shows 2,500,000 or so clones, and more than 85% are seen once. The ten largest make up 0.36% of the sample. Sequenced sample: naive CD4+ T cells from PBMCs. This sample's cell subset or site label indicates: CD45RA+ positively selected. The receptors derive from a man between 18 and 35 years old in good health. Some clones in this sample may be carry-over from other donors' samples.

The rearrangement uses TRBV10-3 and TRBJ2-5; 8 bases map to TRBD2. With 10 bases clipped from V and 4 bases from J, the junction kept 14 bases outside the gene matches. The CDR3 is made up of 15 amino acids. The germline V gene encodes CDR1 ENHRY and CDR2 SYGVKD. This chain's CDR3 is CATSVRAGVIETQYF. The CDR3 DNA sequence: TGTGCCACCTCAGTTCGAGCGGGAGTGATAGAGACCCAGTACTTC.

The rearrangement uses TRBV7-2 and TRBJ2-7; TRBD2 agrees at 13 bases. The CDR3 is 17 residues long. The J segment lost 3 bases and the V segment lost 5 bases, leaving 10 bases of the junction unmatched. CDR1 is SGHTA, CDR2 FQGNSA, per germline. CDR3 in amino acids: CASSLLGLAGVGYEQYF. In DNA, the CDR3 is TGTGCCAGCAGCCTGCTTGGACTAGCGGGAGTCGGCTACGAGCAGTACTTC.

The chain links TRBV5-1 to TRBJ1-4; no reliable D call. With 0 bases removed from V and 0 bases from J, the gap between germline ends came to 12 bases. The CDR3 loop spans 17 amino acids. Germline V CDR1 and CDR2: SGHRS, YFSETQ. CDR3 DNA: TGCGCCAGCAGCTTGGCCCCCTCAGGCGCAACTAATGAAAAACTGTTTTTT. This translates into CASSLAPSGATNEKLFF.

The V and J genes are TRBV28 and TRBJ2-6; D call uncertain. V was cut by 6 bases and J by 0 bases, with 15 bases left in between. The CDR3 is 17 amino acids. Germline lookup yields CDR1 MDHEN and CDR2 SYDVKM. CDR3 sequence reads: CASSPLRRGSGANVLTF. The CDR3 DNA sequence: TGTGCCAGCAGCCCCCTGCGAAGAGGCTCTGGGGCCAACGTCCTGACTTTC. The complete variable domain, with remaining parts taken from reference TRBV28 and TRBJ2-6, reads DVKVTQSSRYLVKRTGEKVFLECVQDMDHENMFWYRQDPGLGLRLIYFSYDVKMKEKGDIPEGYSVSREKKERFSLILESASTNQTSMYLCASSPLRRGSGANVLTFGAGSRLTVL.

The rearrangement links TRBV4-2 to TRBJ2-7; 12 bases are a match to TRBD2. This CDR3 has 20 residues. Germline assignment: CDR1 LGHNA and CDR2 YNFKEQ. V was clipped by 0 bases and J by 0 bases; unmatched bases: 12. CDR3 bases: TGTGCCAGCAGCCAAGAACCGGGACTAGCGGGTTATATGAGCTCCTACGAGCAGTACTTC. Amino acids: CASSQEPGLAGYMSSYEQYF.

The gene calls are TRBV7-8 and TRBJ1-5; 9 bases are shared with TRBD1. J was trimmed by 7 bases and V by 5 bases; bases with no gene match: 9. CDR3 size: 15 residues. Germline CDR1 and CDR2: SGHVS and FQNEAQ. The CDR3: CASSPRDRAWQPQHF. The CDR3 DNA follows: TGTGCCAGCAGCCCCCGGGACAGGGCTTGGCAGCCCCAGCATTTT.

V and J are TRBV2 and TRBJ2-7; 11 bases are a match to TRBD2. The J segment lost 3 bases and the V segment lost 4 bases, leaving 5 bases of the junction unmatched. The germline CDR1 and CDR2 sequences are SNHLY and FYNNEI. The CDR3 length is 15 residues. The CDR3 is CASSVTSGARYEQYF. The CDR3, as DNA: TGTGCCAGCAGTGTGACTAGCGGGGCCCGCTACGAGCAGTACTTC.

The CDR3 DNA reads TGCGCCAGCAGCTTCGGGACTAGCGGGTTTCACTCCTACAATGAGCAGTTCTTC. Translated: CASSFGTSGFHSYNEQFF. This chain joins TRBV5-1 and TRBJ2-1, with TRBD2 identical over 12 bases. CDR3 length: 18 residues. V lost 2 bases and J lost 0; bases outside the gene matches: 6. Germline V CDR1 and CDR2: SGHRS, YFSETQ.

The V and J genes are TRBV19 and TRBJ2-7, with D perhaps matching TRBD1 or TRBD2 (5 bases each). With 1 base removed from V and 0 bases from J, the gap between germline ends came to 13 bases. The CDR3 is 16 residues long. CDR1 and CDR2 from the germline V gene are LNHDA and SQIVND (reference sequence). The CDR3 DNA follows: TGTGCCAGTAGTATAGCCGAGGGGTATAGCTCCTACGAGCAGTACTTC. Residues: CASSIAEGYSSYEQYF.

The rearrangement joins TRBV11-2 to TRBJ2-7; possible D gene TRBD1, 6 bases. V lost 1 base and J 5 bases, leaving 15 bases between the germline ends. The CDR3 is 15 residues long. Germline lookup yields CDR1 SGHAT and CDR2 FQNNGV. The chain's CDR3 is CASSLAHQGRDEQYF. The CDR3 DNA is TGTGCCAGCAGCTTAGCTCATCAGGGGCGAGACGAGCAGTACTTC.

CDR3 sequence (DNA): TGTGCCAGCAGTCGGCAATTGGATTCCTACGAGCAGTACTTC. Translation gives CASSRQLDSYEQYF. The genes are TRBV27 and TRBJ2-7; D unresolved. Looked up from germline, CDR1 is MNHEY and CDR2 is SMNVEV (reference sequence). V was pared by 5 bases and J by 1 base, with 12 bases between. There are 14 residues in the CDR3.

The rearrangement links TRBV28 to TRBJ1-1; D remains ambiguous. V lost 5 bases, J lost 5 bases, and 12 bases lay in between. The CDR3 loop spans 13 amino acids. Germline-derived CDR1 and CDR2 are MDHEN and SYDVKM. The CDR3 loop reads CASSLRARTEAFF. The CDR3 DNA reads TGTGCCAGCAGTCTACGGGCGAGGACTGAAGCTTTCTTT.

This clone was seen only once. The chain couples TRBV30 to TRBJ2-2; 7 nucleotides match TRBD1. The ends lost 5 bases at V and 6 bases at J; junction bases unmatched: 15. CDR3 length: 16 residues. In germline, CDR1 is GTSNPN, CDR2 SVGIG (reference sequence). CDR3 residues: CAWAPLTGIDAGELFF. CDR3 in DNA: TGTGCCTGGGCCCCCTTGACAGGGATAGATGCCGGGGAGCTGTTTTTT.

About this clone: Different DNA sequences within this sample yield the same CDR3. The rearrangement joins TRBV18 to TRBJ2-3; 10 bases line up with TRBD1. Germline V lookup: CDR1 KGHSH, CDR2 LQKENI. V shed 6 bases and J 2 bases; nucleotides not matched to a gene: 5. The CDR3 extends over 15 amino acids. The CDR3 bases are TGTGCCAGCTCGCCCGGGACAGGGGCCACAGATACGCAGTATTTT. It translates to CASSPGTGATDTQYF.

The CDR3 region is CASSGPTDTQYF. DNA for the CDR3: TGTGCCAGCAGCGGGCCCACAGATACGCAGTATTTT. The chain has TRBV9 and TRBJ2-3; D not certain. The V gene's germline CDR1 is SGDLS and CDR2 YYNGEE. The CDR3 is made up of 12 amino acids. V was trimmed by 3 bases and J by 2 bases, leaving 4 bases between them.

The V call is TRBV10-3, the J call TRBJ1-2; tentatively, D is TRBD1 (6 bases). CDR1 ENHRY and CDR2 SYGVKD come from the germline V gene. CDR3 length: 14 residues. V dropped 10 bases and J dropped 2 bases, with 17 bases sitting between them. The CDR3 protein is CASGRQAENYGYTF. DNA for the CDR3: TGTGCCAGCGGCCGACAGGCCGAAAACTATGGCTACACCTTC.

The chain recombines TRBV7-8 with TRBJ2-7, with 11 bases fitting TRBD2. This CDR3 is built from 15 residues. V was pared by 5 bases and J by 3 bases, with 6 bases of the junction left unmatched. The V gene's germline CDR1 is SGHVS and CDR2 FQNEAQ. DNA for the CDR3: TGTGCCAGCAGCACCACTAGCGGGAGATTCTACGAGCAGTACTTC. The encoded protein is CASSTTSGRFYEQYF.